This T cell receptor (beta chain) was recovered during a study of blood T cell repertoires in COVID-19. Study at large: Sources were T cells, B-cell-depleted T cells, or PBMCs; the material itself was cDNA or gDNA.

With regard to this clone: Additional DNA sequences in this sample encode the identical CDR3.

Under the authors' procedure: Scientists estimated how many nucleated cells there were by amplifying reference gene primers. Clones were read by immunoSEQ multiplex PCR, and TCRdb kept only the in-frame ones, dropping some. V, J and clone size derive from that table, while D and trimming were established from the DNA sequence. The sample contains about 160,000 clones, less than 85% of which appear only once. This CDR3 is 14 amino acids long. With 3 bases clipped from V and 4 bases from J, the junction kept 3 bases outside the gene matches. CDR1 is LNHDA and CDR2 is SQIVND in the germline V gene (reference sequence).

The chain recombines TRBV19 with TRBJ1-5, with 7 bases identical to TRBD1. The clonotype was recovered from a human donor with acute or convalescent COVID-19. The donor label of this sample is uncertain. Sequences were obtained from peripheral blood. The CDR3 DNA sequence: TGTGCCAGTAGTATTCGGGACAGTAATCAGCCCCAGCATTTT. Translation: CASSIRDSNQPQHF.